These 10 T cell receptor beta chains originate from one sample sequenced in a study of T cell changes during pregnancy in multiple sclerosis. Repertoires were generated with immunoSEQ multiplex PCR, while TCRdb's copy carries only in-frame clones and drops some. The table shows around 78,000 clones, with roughly 91% occurring only once. Sample: peripheral blood, taken in the third trimester of pregnancy. The origin of the receptors is a female donor in good health, enrolled as a control in a pregnancy study.

The genes are TRBV25-1 and TRBJ2-2; D perhaps matches TRBD1 (5 bases). Trimming took 4 bases from V and 0 from J, leaving 9 bases between them. CDR1 is MGHDK and CDR2 is SYGVNS in the germline V gene. The CDR3 is made up of 15 amino acids. The DNA of the CDR3 is TGTGCCAGCAGTGTGACAGCCTCGAACACCGGGGAGCTGTTTTTT. Its translation: CASSVTASNTGELFF.

CDR3 DNA sequence: TGTGCCAGCAGAAACCTGGGACTACGATACGAAATCTCCTACAATGAGCAGTTCTTC. This encodes CASRNLGLRYEISYNEQFF. This rearrangement joins TRBV28 to TRBJ2-1; 7 bases are a match to TRBD2. The CDR3 runs 19 residues. The J segment lost 0 bases and the V segment lost 6 bases, leaving 17 bases of the junction unmatched. Germline V gives CDR1 MDHEN, CDR2 SYDVKM.

The V call is TRBV7-2, the J call TRBJ1-2; TRBD1 agrees at 7 bases. The CDR3 totals 14 residues. CDR1 is SGHTA, CDR2 FQGNSA, per germline. V gave up 5 bases and J gave up 4 bases; unmatched junction bases: 7. Here the CDR3 reads CASSMGQTSYGYTF. The CDR3 DNA sequence: TGTGCCAGCAGCATGGGACAGACAAGCTATGGCTACACCTTC.

This clone came up once. V gene TRBV27 combines with J gene TRBJ1-1; D gene ambiguous. The CDR3 consists of 14 residues. Trimming removed 2 bases at V and 0 bases at J, with 7 bases between. CDR1 and CDR2 (germline): MNHEY, SMNVEV (reference sequence). This CDR3 reads CASSLGLMNTEAFF. Here the CDR3 DNA reads TGTGCCAGCAGTTTAGGACTGATGAACACTGAAGCTTTCTTT.

The V call is TRBV19, the J call TRBJ1-2, with TRBD1 as a possible D gene (6 bases). CDR1 is LNHDA, CDR2 SQIVND, per germline (reference sequence). Trimming removed 10 bases from V and 4 bases from J, with 19 bases in between. This CDR3 has 14 residues. Here the CDR3 reads CATTRGATSYGYTF. The CDR3 DNA is TGTGCCACCACCCGGGGGGCGACCTCCTATGGCTACACCTTC. Looking up the rest from reference TRBV19 and TRBJ1-2 gives the full variable domain: DGGITQSPKYLFRKEGQNVTLSCEQNLNHDAMYWYRQDPGQGLRLIYYSQIVNDFQKGDIAEGYSVSREKKESFPLTVTSAQKNPTAFYLCATTRGATSYGYTFGSGTRLTVV.

The chain has TRBV7-8 and TRBJ1-5; D not resolved. Per the germline V gene, CDR1 is SGHVS and CDR2 is FQNEAQ. The CDR3 consists of 13 residues. The ends were cut back, 3 bases at V and 7 bases at J, with 10 bases in the middle. The CDR3 region is CASSFRTGQPQHF. CDR3 DNA sequence: TGTGCCAGCAGCTTCCGGACTGGCCAGCCCCAGCATTTT. Supplemented by reference TRBV7-8 and TRBJ1-5, the full variable domain reads GAGVSQSPRYKVAKRGQDVALRCDPISGHVSLFWYQQALGQGPEFLTYFQNEAQLDKSGLPSDRFFAERPEGSVSTLKIQRTQQEDSAVYLCASSFRTGQPQHFGDGTRLSIL.

The chain has TRBV5-6 and TRBJ1-2, with D possibly being TRBD1 (5 bases). Germline V lookup: CDR1 SGHDT, CDR2 YYEEEE. Trimming removed 9 bases from V and 8 bases from J, with 29 bases in between. This CDR3 spans 16 amino acids. CDR3 nucleotide sequence: TGTGCCACCTCGGGGTGGGACTACGAACTATACGGCGGCTACACCTTC. Translated: CATSGWDYELYGGYTF.

The CDR3 region is CASSLGERDYYEQYF. The CDR3 DNA sequence: TGTGCCAGCAGCCTTGGCGAGCGGGACTACTACGAGCAGTACTTC. J is TRBJ2-7 and V is TRBV5-4; 7 positions match TRBD2. This CDR3 region has 15 residues. In germline, CDR1 is SGHNT, CDR2 YYREEE (reference sequence). V was clipped by 4 bases and J by 3 bases; unmatched bases: 10.

The chain combines TRBV25-1 with TRBJ1-6; 7 positions agree with TRBD1. Trimming at V came to 2 bases and at J to 4 bases, leaving 5 bases not matched to a gene. The CDR3 sequence is 16 residues long. CDR1 MGHDK and CDR2 SYGVNS come from the germline V gene. This CDR3 is CASSEDDRVYNSPLHF. DNA of the CDR3: TGTGCCAGCAGTGAAGATGACAGGGTTTATAATTCACCCCTCCACTTT.

This clone was seen just once. The chain has TRBV5-4 and TRBJ2-7; 9 bases line up with TRBD1. With 0 bases clipped from V and 7 bases from J, the junction kept 2 bases outside the gene matches. Germline V gives CDR1 SGHNT, CDR2 YYREEE (reference sequence). The CDR3 spans 13 residues. CDR3 region: CASSLGQGGEQYF. As DNA, the CDR3 is TGTGCCAGCAGCTTGGGACAGGGGGGAGAGCAGTACTTC. The full variable domain, with the rest looked up from reference TRBV5-4 and TRBJ2-7, is ETGVTQSPTHLIKTRGQQVTLRCSSQSGHNTVSWYQQALGQGPQFIFQYYREEENGRGNFPPRFSGLQFPNYSSELNVNALELDDSALYLCASSLGQGGEQYFGPGTRLTVT.